This T cell receptor (beta chain) was identified during a study of T cell changes during pregnancy in multiple sclerosis (dated by TCRdb to 2018 to 2020). At the level of the whole study: The study looked at changes in the T cell repertoire across pregnancy in women with multiple sclerosis.

Preparation of the library involved the immunoSEQ multiplex PCR assay. Held by TCRdb, this immuneACCESS table contains in-frame sequences only and omits some clones. Under half of the omission traces to an unresolved V gene where checked; the cause of the rest is unknown. Counted in this sample were tens of thousands of clones; about 91% of them appeared once. The ten largest clones take up about 3% of the sample. From its cysteine to its phenylalanine, the CDR3 spans 16 amino acids. The kept DNA is CDR3 alone, 48 bases in frame from the first base. Reading the germline V gene gives CDR1 SGHTA and CDR2 FQGNSA. Trimming takes 4 bases off V and 1 base off J; junction bases not matched to a gene: 9. As for this clone: What antigen it recognizes has not been identified. Per-base qualities were not stored, and no clone one base away is much larger.

The chain uses TRBV7-2 and TRBJ1-2; 7 central nucleotides agree with TRBD1. This TCR derives from a female donor with multiple sclerosis, enrolled in a pregnancy study. The specimen comprised peripheral blood, sampled before pregnancy. The CDR3 region has the sequence CASSSGQLPFNYGYTF. The sequence in DNA is TGTGCCAGCAGCTCGGGACAGCTACCTTTTAACTATGGCTACACCTTC.